The next 23 T cell receptor beta chains were all read from a single sample in a study of blood T cells in healthy people across ages. The second PCR ran about 6 to 11 cycles with a sample-barcoded 5' primer and J-beta primers. TCRdb fed the 5' RACE reads into MiXCR, producing one record per CDR3 protein. There are around 1.5 million distinct CDR3 sequences in the sample; almost 60% occur only once, and 6.5% to 8.5% lies in the top ten. Sample: blood. The source of these receptors is a man aged 18 to 35 in good health.

V is TRBV4-3 and J is TRBJ2-3, with 8 bases that match TRBD2. CDR3 length equals 15 residues. Trimming at V came to 1 base and at J to 7 bases, leaving 7 bases not matched to a gene. Germline lookup yields CDR1 LGHNA and CDR2 YSLEER. DNA for the CDR3: TGCGCCAGCAGCCAAGGTAGCGGGGTCGTGAATACGCAGTATTTT. It encodes CASSQGSGVVNTQYF.

This clonotype was seen a handful of times. This chain's CDR3 is CSGRDRVEETQYF. Written as DNA, the CDR3 is TGCAGCGGACGGGACAGGGTGGAAGAGACCCAGTACTTC. The chain combines TRBV29-1 with TRBJ2-5; the match to TRBD1 covers 9 bases. Germline trimming cut 7 bases from V and 3 bases from J; bases unmatched to any gene: 6. Per germline, CDR1 SQVTM and CDR2 ANQGSEA. This CDR3 spans 13 amino acids.

This clonotype has just a few counts. The chain combines TRBV25-1 with TRBJ2-3; D gene unclear. CDR1 is MGHDK, CDR2 SYGVNS, per germline. This CDR3 contains 16 residues. V lost 2 bases to trimming and J lost 3 bases, with 15 bases between them. This chain's CDR3 is CASSEPLPDRTDTQYF. DNA for the CDR3: TGTGCCAGCAGTGAACCTCTCCCCGATAGAACAGATACGCAGTATTTT.

This CDR3 reads CASSLVDRVDTQYF. The CDR3 region has the DNA TGTGCCAGCAGCTTAGTCGACAGGGTGGATACGCAGTATTTT. This chain uses TRBV7-9 with TRBJ2-3, with 7 bases identical to TRBD1. From germline, CDR1 is SEHNR and CDR2 FQNEAQ (reference sequence). Losses at the gene ends were 1 base for V and 6 bases for J; bases not matched to a gene: 4. The CDR3 runs to 14 residues.

The chain carries TRBV29-1 and TRBJ2-6; D is perhaps TRBD2 (6 bases). Germline-derived CDR1 and CDR2 are SQVTM and ANQGSEA. The V and J ends lost 7 bases and 1 base respectively, with 11 bases between them. The CDR3 has 14 residues. The CDR3 protein is CSGRRDSGANVLTF. The CDR3 nucleotides read TGCAGCGGAAGGAGGGATTCTGGGGCCAACGTCCTGACTTTC. The full variable domain, rest sourced from reference TRBV29-1 and TRBJ2-6, is SAVISQKPSRDICQRGTSLTIQCQVDSQVTMMFWYRQQPGQSLTLIATANQGSEATYESGFVIDKFPISRPNLTFSTLTVSNMSPEDSSIYLCSGRRDSGANVLTFGAGSRLTVL.

The chain joins TRBV24-1 to TRBJ2-1; TRBD1 aligns across 7 bases. This CDR3 has 15 residues. The trim removed 4 bases at V and 8 bases at J, leaving 10 bases unmatched. The germline CDR1 and CDR2 sequences are KGHDR and SFDVKD. The DNA for the CDR3 is TGTGCCACCAGTGACACCGGGACAGCTTTCTATGAGCAGTTCTTC. This encodes CATSDTGTAFYEQFF.

The V gene is TRBV4-1, the J gene TRBJ1-1; D ambiguous. The CDR3 has 15 amino acids. Germline V CDR1 and CDR2: MGHRA, YSYEKL. V lost 4 bases and J lost 2, with 14 bases in between. The chain's CDR3 is CASSRQHVGNTEAFF. In DNA form, the CDR3 reads TGCGCCAGCAGCCGGCAACACGTGGGTAACACTGAAGCTTTCTTT.

This chain uses TRBV20-1 with TRBJ2-4; 10 nucleotides line up with TRBD2. The CDR3 has 14 amino acids. Germline assignment: CDR1 DFQATT and CDR2 SNEGSKA (reference sequence). The junction had 6 bases not matched to a gene; V was cut back by 4 bases and J by 6 bases. CDR3 DNA sequence: TGCAGTGCTATGAGCGGGAGGGCCGGAAACATTCAGTACTTC. It translates to CSAMSGRAGNIQYF.

There are a few counts of this clonotype. The chain couples TRBV4-1 to TRBJ2-7; D not certain. Trimming removed 1 base from V and 2 bases from J, with 6 bases in between. CDR3 length equals 13 residues. CDR1 MGHRA and CDR2 YSYEKL come from the germline V gene. The CDR3 DNA is TGCGCCAGCAGCCAAGGGGAAGCCTACGAGCAGTACTTC. Its translation: CASSQGEAYEQYF.

This clonotype occurred a few times. The rearrangement uses TRBV27 and TRBJ1-6; D call uncertain. CDR1 and CDR2 from the germline V gene are MNHEY and SMNVEV (reference sequence). This CDR3 spans 13 amino acids. The V gene lost 0 bases and the J gene lost 10 bases, with 7 bases spanning the gap. The CDR3 here is CASSLSPQSPLHF. The CDR3 DNA is TGTGCCAGCAGTTTATCGCCCCAGTCACCCCTCCACTTT.

The chain combines TRBV7-9 with TRBJ1-6; D possibly corresponds to TRBD1 (5 bases). Germline V gene lookup returns CDR1 SEHNR and CDR2 FQNEAQ (reference sequence). The CDR3 is made up of 15 amino acids. Deletions cut 7 bases from V and 5 bases from J, with 15 bases between. The CDR3 coding sequence is TGTGCCAGCACCCCAGACAGAATGAATAATTCACCCCTCCACTTT. Protein: CASTPDRMNNSPLHF.

J is TRBJ2-1 and V is TRBV29-1; no firm D call. Trimming stripped 7 bases from V and 4 bases from J, with 14 bases between. Germline V gene lookup returns CDR1 SQVTM and CDR2 ANQGSEA. The length of the CDR3 is 13 residues. The CDR3 DNA reads as TGCAGCGGCGCAACAAATCATTACAATGAGCAGTTCTTC. This gives the protein CSGATNHYNEQFF.

The chain combines TRBV6-1 with TRBJ2-1; D is uncertain. The CDR3 has 10 amino acids. Germline CDR1 is MNHNS and CDR2 is SASEGT. V was clipped by 7 bases and J by 9 bases, with 7 bases between them. The CDR3 protein is CASIYGEQFF. DNA of the CDR3: TGTGCCAGCATTTACGGTGAGCAGTTCTTC.

This sequence joins TRBV6-2 or TRBV6-3 and TRBJ1-1, with D tentatively TRBD1 (5 bases). The CDR3 runs to 13 residues. The V end lost 7 bases, the J end lost 1 base, and 10 bases lay between the germline ends. CDR1 and CDR2 (germline): MNHEY, SVGEGT. CDR3 sequence (DNA): TGTGCCAGCATCAACACAGGGAACACTGAAGCTTTCTTT. This encodes CASINTGNTEAFF.

J is TRBJ2-7 and V is TRBV7-2; possible D gene TRBD1, 5 bases. Germline V gene sequence: CDR1 SGHTA, CDR2 FQGNSA. V was pared by 5 bases and J by 1 base, with 9 bases between. The CDR3 totals 13 residues. The CDR3 is CASSIAGSYEQYF. The CDR3 DNA reads TGTGCCAGCAGCATTGCAGGGTCCTACGAGCAGTACTTC.

The rearrangement links TRBV29-1 to TRBJ1-4, with D maybe TRBD1 (5 bases). V shed 4 bases and J shed 4 bases, with 13 bases lying between them. The CDR3 contains 14 residues. Germline-derived CDR1 and CDR2 are SQVTM and ANQGSEA. The CDR3 sequence is CSVGVGGLNEKLFF. CDR3 bases: TGCAGCGTTGGGGTCGGGGGACTTAATGAAAAACTGTTTTTT.

The genes are TRBV2 and TRBJ1-6; D is ambiguous. CDR3 size: 15 residues. Trimming took off 8 bases at V and 9 bases at J, with 20 bases between the two ends. Germline V CDR1 and CDR2: SNHLY, FYNNEI. The CDR3 DNA sequence: TGTGCCAGCTGTATTGAGTGGCAGATCCCTTCACCCCTCCACTTT. Residues: CASCIEWQIPSPLHF.

This rearrangement joins TRBV6-5 to TRBJ1-2; 9 nucleotides line up with TRBD1. CDR3 length equals 18 residues. The germline CDR1 and CDR2 sequences are MNHEY and SVGAGI. The trim removed 4 bases at V and 2 bases at J, leaving 14 bases unmatched. Here the CDR3 reads CASSLKPGQGLLNYGYTF. CDR3 DNA sequence: TGTGCCAGCAGTTTAAAACCGGGACAGGGCTTACTGAACTATGGCTACACCTTC.

This clonotype was detected only once. The rearrangement uses TRBV29-1 and TRBJ2-1; 11 nucleotides agree with TRBD1. Losses at the gene ends were 5 bases for V and 3 bases for J; bases not matched to a gene: 6. Germline lookup yields CDR1 SQVTM and CDR2 ANQGSEA. The CDR3 sequence is 15 residues long. Here the CDR3 DNA reads TGCAGCGTTCAAGGACAGGGGGCTTACTACAATGAGCAGTTCTTC. It yields the protein CSVQGQGAYYNEQFF.

A few counts support this clonotype. This chain links TRBV29-1 with TRBJ2-3, with a possible D match to TRBD2 (5 bases). CDR1 is SQVTM and CDR2 is ANQGSEA in the germline V gene. The CDR3 contains 12 residues. Between the trimmed V and J ends, which lost 3 bases and 6 bases, there was a span of 10 bases. The CDR3 bases are TGCAGCGTTGATGAGGGCCTGGATACGCAGTATTTT. It is translated as CSVDEGLDTQYF.

The chain combines TRBV7-9 with TRBJ2-5; D perhaps matches TRBD2 (7 bases). V lost 10 bases, J lost 12 bases, and 18 bases lay in between. The CDR3 consists of 11 residues. CDR1 is SEHNR and CDR2 is FQNEAQ in the germline V gene (reference sequence). CDR3 DNA sequence: TGTGCCACCGAAAGGGGGGGACCTAAGTACTTC. Protein: CATERGGPKYF. Drawing the rest from reference TRBV7-9 and TRBJ2-5, the complete variable domain is DTGVSQNPRHKITKRGQNVTFRCDPISEHNRLYWYRQTLGQGPEFLTYFQNEAQLEKSRLLSDRFSAERPKGSFSTLEIQRTEQGDSAMYLCATERGGPKYFGPGTRLLVL.

This chain links TRBV5-1 with TRBJ1-2, with D possibly TRBD1 on 5 matching bases. The CDR3 runs 13 residues. Germline CDR1 is SGHRS and CDR2 is YFSETQ. Trimming cost V 3 bases and J 3 bases, with 9 bases left between them. In nucleotides, the CDR3 is TGCGCCAGCAGCTGGAAAGGGGACTATGGCTACACCTTC. Translated, it gives CASSWKGDYGYTF.

This clonotype has at least ten counts. Here the CDR3 DNA reads TGTGCCAGCAACCCTCTTGAGGGCCCCAGCACAGATACGCAGTATTTT. Its translation is CASNPLEGPSTDTQYF. The rearrangement uses TRBV7-9 and TRBJ2-3, with D tentatively TRBD2 (5 bases). Trimming removed 7 bases from V and 0 bases from J, with 17 bases in between. Per germline, CDR1 SEHNR and CDR2 FQNEAQ (reference sequence). The CDR3 consists of 16 residues. Using reference TRBV7-9 and TRBJ2-3 for the parts outside the CDR3, the full variable domain is DTGVSQNPRHKITKRGQNVTFRCDPISEHNRLYWYRQTLGQGPEFLTYFQNEAQLEKSRLLSDRFSAERPKGSFSTLEIQRTEQGDSAMYLCASNPLEGPSTDTQYFGPGTRLTVL.